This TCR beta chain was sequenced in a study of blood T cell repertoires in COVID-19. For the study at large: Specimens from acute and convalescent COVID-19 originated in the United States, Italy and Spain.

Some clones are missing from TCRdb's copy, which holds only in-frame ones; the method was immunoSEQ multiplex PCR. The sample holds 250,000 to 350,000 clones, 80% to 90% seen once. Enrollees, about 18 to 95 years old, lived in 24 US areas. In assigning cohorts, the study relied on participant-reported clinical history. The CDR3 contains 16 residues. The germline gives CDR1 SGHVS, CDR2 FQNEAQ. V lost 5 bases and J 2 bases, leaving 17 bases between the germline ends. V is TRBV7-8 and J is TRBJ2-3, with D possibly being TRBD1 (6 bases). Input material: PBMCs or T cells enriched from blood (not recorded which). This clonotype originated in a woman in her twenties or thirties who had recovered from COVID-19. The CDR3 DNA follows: TGTGCCAGCAGCCAACGTCCGACAGGAGTCACAGATACGCAGTATTTT. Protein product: CASSQRPTGVTDTQYF.